This T cell receptor beta chain was captured by sequencing in a study of PD-L1 blockade in urothelial cancer. Study at large: Blood analysis took place 3 weeks (second dose) and 6 weeks after treatment start. The study recovered a median of 141,255 T cells per blood sample.

Time point given: pretreatment peripheral blood. The trim removed 1 base at V and 7 bases at J, leaving 8 bases unmatched. The germline V gene has CDR1 MGHRA and CDR2 YSYEKL. The CDR3 runs to 17 residues. This clone was counted between two and nine times. Sequencing used immunoSEQ multiplex PCR; TCRdb keeps in-frame clones, though not all of them. The table has 87,000 or so clones, 84% seen once. This TCR was sampled from a man in his sixties with urothelial cancer. J is TRBJ2-2 and V is TRBV4-1; 11 bases map to TRBD2. The material was PBMCs, obtained around atezolizumab (anti-PD-L1) treatment. CDR3 residues: CASSQVGLAGGFGELFF. In nucleotides, the CDR3 is TGCGCCAGCAGCCAAGTGGGGCTAGCGGGGGGTTTCGGGGAGCTGTTTTTT.